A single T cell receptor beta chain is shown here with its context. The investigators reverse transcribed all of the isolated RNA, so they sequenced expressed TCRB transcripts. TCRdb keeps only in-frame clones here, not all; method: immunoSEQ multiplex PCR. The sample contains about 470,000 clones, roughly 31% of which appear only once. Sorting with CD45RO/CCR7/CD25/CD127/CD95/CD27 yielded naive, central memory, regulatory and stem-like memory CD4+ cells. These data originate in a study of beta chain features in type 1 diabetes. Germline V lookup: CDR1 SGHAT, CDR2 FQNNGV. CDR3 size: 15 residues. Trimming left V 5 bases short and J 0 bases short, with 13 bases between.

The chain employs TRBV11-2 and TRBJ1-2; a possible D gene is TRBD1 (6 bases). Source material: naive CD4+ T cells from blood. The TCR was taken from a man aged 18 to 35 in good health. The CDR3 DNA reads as TGTGCCAGCAGCCCCGAAAGGACAGCTAACTATGGCTACACCTTC. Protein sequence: CASSPERTANYGYTF. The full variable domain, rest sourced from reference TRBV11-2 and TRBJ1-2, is EAGVAQSPRYKIIEKRQSVAFWCNPISGHATLYWYQQILGQGPKLLIQFQNNGVVDDSQLPKDRFSAERLKGVDSTLKIQPAKLEDSAVYLCASSPERTANYGYTFGSGTRLTVV.